These T cell receptor beta chains were read from a single sample in a study of blood T cells in healthy people across ages. TCRdb processed the 5' RACE reads anew with MiXCR; each CDR3 protein has one entry. The top ten clones hold roughly a fifth of a sample with more than 550,000 distinct CDR3 sequences, 22% of them seen once. The specimen sequenced was blood. Receptors were obtained from a man between 65 and 80 years old in good health. The CDR3 runs from the conserved cysteine through the conserved F or W. Fields, in order: V gene, clone size, J gene, D gene, CDR3 protein, CDR3 DNA. The D gene is left open where the match is weak. The size field is filled for only some rows; it gives once, few, many or a size class.

v_gene: TRBV12-3/TRBV12-4
abundance: -
j_gene: TRBJ1-1
d_gene: -
CDR3aa: CASSPVVGSHIEAFF
CDR3nt: TGTGCCAGCAGTCCGGTGGTAGGCAGCCACATTGAAGCTTTCTTT

v_gene: TRBV2
abundance: few
j_gene: TRBJ2-3
d_gene: TRBD2
CDR3aa: CASSPSRGAQYF
CDR3nt: TGTGCCAGCAGCCCCTCGCGGGGGGCCCAGTATTTT

v_gene: TRBV7-6
abundance: few
j_gene: TRBJ2-5
d_gene: -
CDR3aa: CASSLARGETQYF
CDR3nt: TGTGCCAGCAGCTTAGCGAGGGGGGAGACCCAGTACTTC

v_gene: TRBV20-1
abundance: few
j_gene: TRBJ2-1
d_gene: TRBD1
CDR3aa: CSASPGAGGNEQFF
CDR3nt: TGCAGTGCTAGTCCCGGGGCAGGGGGCAATGAGCAGTTCTTC

v_gene: TRBV2
abundance: -
j_gene: TRBJ2-2
d_gene: -
CDR3aa: CASKDSHHTGELFF
CDR3nt: TGTGCCAGCAAGGACTCCCATCACACCGGGGAGCTGTTTTTT

v_gene: TRBV11-3
abundance: few
j_gene: TRBJ2-1
d_gene: -
CDR3aa: CASSSRDTDYNEQFF
CDR3nt: TGTGCCAGCAGCTCCCGGGACACCGACTACAATGAGCAGTTCTTC

v_gene: TRBV5-4
abundance: -
j_gene: TRBJ1-1
d_gene: -
CDR3aa: CASSLAGNLGVNTEAFF
CDR3nt: TGTGCCAGCAGCTTGGCCGGGAACCTGGGGGTGAACACTGAAGCTTTCTTT

v_gene: TRBV2
abundance: few
j_gene: TRBJ1-1
d_gene: -
CDR3aa: CASSGSQFTEAFF
CDR3nt: TGTGCCAGCAGCGGATCACAGTTCACTGAAGCTTTCTTT

v_gene: TRBV11-2
abundance: -
j_gene: TRBJ2-5
d_gene: TRBD1
CDR3aa: CASSSTGDWETQYF
CDR3nt: TGTGCCAGCAGCTCGACAGGGGATTGGGAGACCCAGTACTTC

v_gene: TRBV6-1
abundance: many
j_gene: TRBJ1-2
d_gene: TRBD1
CDR3aa: CASRPGQYYGYTF
CDR3nt: TGTGCCAGCAGACCGGGACAGTACTATGGCTACACCTTC

v_gene: TRBV15
abundance: -
j_gene: TRBJ1-6
d_gene: -
CDR3aa: CATSRDPANSPLHF
CDR3nt: TGTGCCACCAGCAGAGATCCTGCGAATTCACCCCTCCACTTT

v_gene: TRBV12-3/TRBV12-4
abundance: -
j_gene: TRBJ2-2
d_gene: TRBD1
CDR3aa: CASTQGSIANTGELFF
CDR3nt: TGTGCCAGTACACAGGGGTCAATCGCGAACACCGGGGAGCTGTTTTTT

v_gene: TRBV6-6
abundance: -
j_gene: TRBJ2-3
d_gene: -
CDR3aa: CASSYSAGDSADTQYF
CDR3nt: TGTGCCAGCAGTTACTCGGCAGGTGATAGTGCAGATACGCAGTATTTT

v_gene: TRBV11-2
abundance: few
j_gene: TRBJ1-1
d_gene: -
CDR3aa: CASSPFGGQALEAFF
CDR3nt: TGTGCCAGCAGCCCGTTCGGGGGCCAGGCTTTGGAAGCTTTCTTT

v_gene: TRBV20-1
abundance: few
j_gene: TRBJ2-1
d_gene: TRBD2
CDR3aa: CSAKPPAGGSNEQFF
CDR3nt: TGCAGTGCTAAGCCTCCAGCGGGGGGATCCAATGAGCAGTTCTTC

v_gene: TRBV24-1
abundance: -
j_gene: TRBJ1-1
d_gene: -
CDR3aa: CATSDLGQTEAFF
CDR3nt: TGTGCCACCAGTGATTTGGGGCAGACCGAAGCTTTCTTT

v_gene: TRBV6-1
abundance: few
j_gene: TRBJ2-5
d_gene: TRBD2
CDR3aa: CASNLAGGRETQYF
CDR3nt: TGTGCCAGCAACCTAGCGGGAGGCCGGGAGACCCAGTACTTC

v_gene: TRBV6-1
abundance: few
j_gene: TRBJ2-5
d_gene: TRBD2
CDR3aa: CASSSRILAGGKETQYF
CDR3nt: TGTGCCAGCAGCTCAAGAATACTAGCGGGGGGGAAAGAGACCCAGTACTTC

v_gene: TRBV6-5
abundance: many
j_gene: TRBJ2-1
d_gene: TRBD2
CDR3aa: CASSSPRGGNEQFF
CDR3nt: TGTGCCAGCAGTTCCCCGAGGGGAGGGAACGAGCAGTTCTTC

v_gene: TRBV25-1
abundance: few
j_gene: TRBJ1-3
d_gene: -
CDR3aa: CASSRKGGNTIYF
CDR3nt: TGTGCCAGCAGTAGGAAGGGGGGAAACACCATATATTTT

v_gene: TRBV29-1
abundance: -
j_gene: TRBJ2-2
d_gene: TRBD1
CDR3aa: CSYRGPLSSGELFF
CDR3nt: TGCAGCTACAGGGGGCCCCTTAGTTCCGGGGAGCTGTTTTTT

v_gene: TRBV5-1
abundance: few
j_gene: TRBJ1-2
d_gene: -
CDR3aa: CASSSASNYGYTF
CDR3nt: TGCGCCAGCAGTTCTGCCTCTAACTATGGCTACACCTTC

v_gene: TRBV11-2
abundance: -
j_gene: TRBJ2-3
d_gene: -
CDR3aa: CASSVMGGQAPDTQYF
CDR3nt: TGTGCCAGCAGCGTAATGGGGGGGCAGGCTCCAGATACGCAGTATTTT

v_gene: TRBV27
abundance: few
j_gene: TRBJ2-5
d_gene: TRBD1
CDR3aa: CASSLFSHLGTGFSGTQYF
CDR3nt: TGTGCCAGCAGTTTATTTAGTCATTTGGGGACAGGCTTTTCTGGGACCCAGTACTTC

v_gene: TRBV5-1
abundance: few
j_gene: TRBJ2-3
d_gene: -
CDR3aa: CASSQTSLSTDTQYF
CDR3nt: TGCGCCAGCAGCCAGACTAGTCTCAGCACAGATACGCAGTATTTT

v_gene: TRBV20-1
abundance: many
j_gene: TRBJ2-3
d_gene: -
CDR3aa: CSARVGGADTQYF
CDR3nt: TGCAGTGCTAGAGTGGGTGGGGCGGATACGCAGTATTTT

v_gene: TRBV7-9
abundance: few
j_gene: TRBJ2-5
d_gene: -
CDR3aa: CASSPRVNQETQYF
CDR3nt: TGTGCCAGCAGCCCTCGGGTCAATCAAGAGACCCAGTACTTC

v_gene: TRBV7-9
abundance: few
j_gene: TRBJ2-1
d_gene: -
CDR3aa: CASSLVEREQFF
CDR3nt: TGTGCCAGCAGCCTAGTCGAGCGTGAGCAGTTCTTC

v_gene: TRBV7-2
abundance: few
j_gene: TRBJ2-7
d_gene: -
CDR3aa: CASSLWQGPYEQYF
CDR3nt: TGTGCCAGCAGCTTATGGCAGGGGCCCTACGAGCAGTACTTC

v_gene: TRBV20-1
abundance: -
j_gene: TRBJ2-5
d_gene: TRBD1
CDR3aa: CSAPGQYGETQYF
CDR3nt: TGCAGTGCTCCGGGACAGTACGGGGAGACCCAGTACTTC

v_gene: TRBV29-1
abundance: few
j_gene: TRBJ1-1
d_gene: TRBD1
CDR3aa: CKGQLNTEAFF
CDR3nt: TGCAAGGGACAGTTGAACACTGAAGCTTTCTTT

v_gene: TRBV10-3
abundance: few
j_gene: TRBJ1-1
d_gene: -
CDR3aa: CAISESTSDVTEAFF
CDR3nt: TGTGCCATCAGTGAGTCGACTTCCGATGTAACTGAAGCTTTCTTT